In this sample, the clone carrying this T cell receptor (beta chain) turned up once. As processed by the authors: It was from reference gene primer amplification that nucleated cell counts were estimated. Here immunoSEQ multiplex PCR was the method, and the copy in TCRdb shows in-frame clones only, minus some. D and trimming were read from the DNA, whereas the V and J calls and clone size are those reported in that table. Among 100,000 to 150,000 clones, roughly four fifths were seen once, and the ten largest hold more than 5%. This sample stems from a study of blood T cell repertoires in COVID-19. Whole-study context: Italy, Spain and the United States were the sources of the convalescent and acute COVID-19 samples. From T cells, B-cell-depleted T cells, or PBMCs came the material, which was cDNA or gDNA.

The CDR3 runs to 15 residues. V gave up 3 bases and J gave up 1 base, with 12 bases separating them. Germline V CDR1 and CDR2: MGHRA, YSYEKL. Sequenced: peripheral blood. The J gene is TRBJ1-1, the V gene TRBV4-1; TRBD1 is a possible D gene (5 bases). The sequence came from a man aged 55 to 69 with acute or convalescent COVID-19. This chain's CDR3 is CASSQGGRRNTEAFF. The DNA of the CDR3 is TGCGCCAGCAGCCAGGGGGGACGGCGGAACACTGAAGCTTTCTTT.